A single sample gave rise to the 22 T cell receptor beta chains below, sequenced in a study of siplizumab effects on memory and regulatory T cells. Produced via immunoSEQ multiplex PCR; TCRdb's table is partial and in-frame only. The sample comprises around 77,000 clones, about 90% of which are singletons, and approximately 28% rests with the top ten. The sample comprised CD8+ T cells sorted from blood. The receptors were sampled from a human donor in good health.

This sequence joins TRBV25-1 and TRBJ2-5, with D uncertain. V dropped 2 bases and J dropped 3 bases, with 10 bases sitting between them. The CDR3 covers 14 residues. Germline-derived CDR1 and CDR2 are MGHDK and SYGVNS. The CDR3, as DNA: TGTGCCAGCAGTGAACGGGCCATTAAAGAGACCCAGTACTTC. It is translated as CASSERAIKETQYF.

The chain recombines TRBV15 with TRBJ1-4; TRBD1 might be the D (5 bases). Looked up from germline, CDR1 is LNHNV and CDR2 is YYDKDF (reference sequence). The CDR3 consists of 16 residues. Trimming stripped 3 bases from V and 6 bases from J, with 17 bases between. The CDR3 here is CATSSSGLSYDEKLFF. CDR3 in DNA: TGTGCCACCAGCAGTTCAGGGTTGTCCTATGATGAAAAACTGTTTTTT. The whole variable domain, remainder taken from reference TRBV15 and TRBJ1-4, is DAMVIQNPRYQVTQFGKPVTLSCSQTLNHNVMYWYQQKSSQAPKLLFHYYDKDFNNEADTPDNFQSRRPNTSFCFLDIRSPGLGDTAMYLCATSSSGLSYDEKLFFGSGTQLSVL.

J is TRBJ1-3 and V is TRBV19; D is uncertain. V dropped 1 base and J dropped 2 bases, with 6 bases sitting between them. This CDR3 contains 14 residues. The V gene's germline CDR1 is LNHDA and CDR2 SQIVND (reference sequence). This CDR3 reads CASSIVATGNTIYF. In DNA, the CDR3 is TGTGCCAGTAGTATAGTGGCTACTGGAAACACCATATATTTT.

Here the CDR3 reads CASTASGSGEQYF. Written as DNA, the CDR3 is TGTGCCAGTACGGCTAGCGGGAGTGGGGAGCAGTACTTC. The rearrangement uses TRBV19 and TRBJ2-7, with TRBD2 matching 10 bases. The CDR3 runs 13 residues. V trimming: 7 bases; J trimming: 7 bases; junction bases outside the gene matches: 7. Per the germline V gene, CDR1 is LNHDA and CDR2 is SQIVND (reference sequence).

This clone was observed once. CDR3 residues: CASSFGLAGGPNEQFF. The CDR3 coding sequence is TGTGCCAGCAGCTTCGGACTAGCGGGGGGGCCAAATGAGCAGTTCTTC. The chain carries TRBV5-4 and TRBJ2-1, with 15 bases aligning to TRBD2. V lost 2 bases and J lost 7; bases outside the gene matches: 4. CDR1 and CDR2 from the germline V gene are SGHNT and YYREEE (reference sequence). This CDR3 region has 16 residues.

The chain has TRBV19 and TRBJ1-2, with a possible D match to TRBD1 (6 bases). V lost 4 bases to trimming and J lost 4 bases, with 16 bases between them. CDR3 length: 15 residues. Germline V CDR1 and CDR2: LNHDA, SQIVND (reference sequence). The CDR3 here is CASSTLLQGTYGYTF. The DNA of the CDR3 is TGTGCCAGTAGTACTCTACTACAGGGTACCTATGGCTACACCTTC.

The chain uses TRBV6-6 and TRBJ2-7; 7 bases agree with TRBD1. V shed 6 bases and J 2 bases; nucleotides not matched to a gene: 7. This CDR3 contains 14 residues. Germline V gives CDR1 MNHNY, CDR2 SVGAGI (reference sequence). The DNA for the CDR3 is TGTGCCAGCAGCCCAAGGGACAGCGCCTACGAGCAGTACTTC. Protein: CASSPRDSAYEQYF.

This clone has only one observation. The rearrangement uses TRBV11-2 and TRBJ2-2; D not resolved. The CDR3 runs 12 residues. From germline, CDR1 is SGHAT and CDR2 FQNNGV. V was cut by 5 bases and J by 10 bases, with 11 bases left in between. The CDR3 loop is CASSLSSVELFF. CDR3 sequence (DNA): TGTGCCAGCAGCCTTTCAAGTGTGGAGCTGTTTTTT.

This chain connects TRBV5-6 to TRBJ2-5, with TRBD2 matching over 7 bases. The germline CDR1 and CDR2 sequences are SGHDT and YYEEEE. CDR3 size: 18 residues. V was pared by 2 bases and J by 2 bases, with 15 bases of the junction left unmatched. Written as DNA, the CDR3 is TGTGCCAGCAGCTTCGCATCCCTAGAGGGAGGGTTACAAGAGACCCAGTACTTC. Its protein product is CASSFASLEGGLQETQYF.

The chain has TRBV19 and TRBJ2-3, with 7 bases lining up with TRBD1. Germline V CDR1 and CDR2: LNHDA, SQIVND (reference sequence). CDR3 length: 17 amino acids. Unmatched junction bases numbered 10, after V lost 3 bases and J lost 1 base. CDR3 sequence (DNA): TGTGCCAGTAGTATTTTAGCAGGGGGTTATGGCACAGATACGCAGTATTTT. Residues: CASSILAGGYGTDTQYF.

The chain is built from TRBV7-9 and TRBJ2-7; D is possibly TRBD1 (6 bases). Germline V gene data show CDR1 as SEHNR and CDR2 as FQNEAQ (reference sequence). Trimming took off 4 bases at V and 3 bases at J, with 13 bases between the two ends. The CDR3 is 14 amino acids. The CDR3 DNA reads as TGTGCCAGCAGCTCCAGGGGTAGGAGCTACGAGCAGTACTTC. Residues: CASSSRGRSYEQYF.

The gene calls are TRBV5-5 and TRBJ1-4; D unclear. This CDR3 spans 13 amino acids. Germline CDR1 SGHKS, CDR2 YYEKEE (reference sequence). Between the trimmed V and J ends, which lost 0 bases and 8 bases, there was a span of 8 bases. The CDR3 DNA is TGTGCCAGCAGCTTGGTCACAACCGAAAAACTGTTTTTT. This gives the protein CASSLVTTEKLFF.

V is TRBV15 and J is TRBJ1-2; TRBD1 aligns across 9 bases. V shed 2 bases and J 4 bases; nucleotides not matched to a gene: 5. Germline loops: CDR1 LNHNV, CDR2 YYDKDF (reference sequence). This CDR3 contains 15 residues. This CDR3 is CATSRTGGAVYGYTF. Written as DNA, the CDR3 is TGTGCCACCAGCAGAACAGGGGGCGCCGTCTATGGCTACACCTTC.

Here the CDR3 reads CASSHGQSEAFF. The CDR3 DNA sequence: TGTGCCAGCAGTCATGGACAGTCTGAAGCTTTCTTT. The V and J genes are TRBV6-1 and TRBJ1-1; TRBD1 might be the D (6 bases). CDR1 MNHNS and CDR2 SASEGT come from the germline V gene. V gave up 5 bases and J gave up 6 bases, with 10 bases separating them. CDR3 size: 12 residues.

V usage is TRBV13 and J usage is TRBJ1-6; D is perhaps TRBD1 (5 bases). Germline loops: CDR1 PRHDT, CDR2 FYEKMQ (reference sequence). This CDR3 contains 14 residues. Trimming took 3 bases from V and 6 from J, leaving 9 bases between them. Here the CDR3 DNA reads TGTGCCAGCAGCTTCGGGACGGCTAATTCACCCCTCCACTTT. It translates to CASSFGTANSPLHF. Together with reference TRBV13 and TRBJ1-6, the CDR3 gives the full variable domain: AAGVIQSPRHLIKEKRETATLKCYPIPRHDTVYWYQQGPGQDPQFLISFYEKMQSDKGSIPDRFSAQQFSDYHSELNMSSLELGDSALYFCASSFGTANSPLHFGNGTRLTVT.

In its sample, this clone was seen once. The V gene is TRBV6-6, the J gene TRBJ1-3, with D perhaps matching TRBD1 (5 bases). From germline, CDR1 is MNHNY and CDR2 SVGAGI (reference sequence). Trimming stripped 2 bases from V and 0 bases from J, with 8 bases between. The CDR3 has 15 amino acids. The CDR3 sequence is CASSYLGGSGNTIYF. CDR3 bases: TGTGCCAGCAGTTACCTCGGGGGCTCTGGAAACACCATATATTTT.

The chain couples TRBV9 to TRBJ2-3; a weak D match, TRBD2 (7 bases). The germline V and J ends were trimmed by 3 bases and 2 bases, with 13 bases remaining between them. Germline loops: CDR1 SGDLS, CDR2 YYNGEE. The CDR3 contains 15 residues. CDR3: CASSAWGGSTDTQYF. CDR3 DNA sequence: TGTGCCAGCAGCGCCTGGGGGGGCTCCACAGATACGCAGTATTTT. The complete variable domain, with remaining parts taken from reference TRBV9 and TRBJ2-3, reads DSGVTQTPKHLITATGQRVTLRCSPRSGDLSVYWYQQSLDQGLQFLIQYYNGEERAKGNILERFSAQQFPDLHSELNLSSLELGDSALYFCASSAWGGSTDTQYFGPGTRLTVL.

This sequence joins TRBV7-9 and TRBJ2-5; 11 bases are shared with TRBD2. Near its end, the DNA agrees better with TRBJ2-7, so the J call may be wrong. This CDR3 spans 16 amino acids. Germline CDR1 reads SEHNR; CDR2 reads FQNEAQ (reference sequence). The CDR3 loop is CASSFHSGLAAYEQYF. The CDR3 region has the DNA TGTGCCAGCAGCTTTCACTCGGGACTAGCGGCCTACGAGCAGTACTTC.

This clone has just a few counts. This chain joins TRBV19 and TRBJ1-1, with D perhaps matching TRBD1 (6 bases). Trimming took off 6 bases at V and 3 bases at J, with 11 bases between the two ends. The CDR3 extends over 13 amino acids. Per germline, CDR1 LNHDA and CDR2 SQIVND (reference sequence). The DNA of the CDR3 is TGTGCCAGTAGGACCACAGGGTACACTGAAGCTTTCTTT. It encodes CASRTTGYTEAFF.

In DNA, the CDR3 is TGTGCCAGCAGCTGGATGGGACTTTACACCTTC. Amino acids: CASSWMGLYTF. The rearrangement joins TRBV6-1 to TRBJ1-2, with TRBD1 as a possible D gene (5 bases). Per germline, CDR1 MNHNS and CDR2 SASEGT. V was trimmed by 6 bases and J by 11 bases, leaving 13 bases between them. The CDR3 consists of 11 residues.

Here the CDR3 reads CASLGSNTGELFF. CDR3 nucleotides: TGTGCCAGTCTCGGTTCGAACACCGGGGAGCTGTTTTTT. The V call is TRBV19, the J call TRBJ2-2; D gene uncertain. The V and J ends lost 8 bases and 0 bases respectively, with 7 bases between them. Germline values: CDR1 LNHDA, CDR2 SQIVND (reference sequence). This CDR3 is built from 13 residues.

The chain uses TRBV2 and TRBJ2-7; perhaps D is TRBD1 or TRBD2 (5 bases each). The CDR3 extends over 15 amino acids. Germline assignment: CDR1 SNHLY and CDR2 FYNNEI. The V and J ends lost 2 bases and 5 bases respectively, with 16 bases between them. Here the CDR3 reads CASSETGQGVHEQYF. The CDR3 DNA reads as TGTGCCAGCAGTGAAACGGGGCAGGGCGTCCACGAGCAGTACTTC.